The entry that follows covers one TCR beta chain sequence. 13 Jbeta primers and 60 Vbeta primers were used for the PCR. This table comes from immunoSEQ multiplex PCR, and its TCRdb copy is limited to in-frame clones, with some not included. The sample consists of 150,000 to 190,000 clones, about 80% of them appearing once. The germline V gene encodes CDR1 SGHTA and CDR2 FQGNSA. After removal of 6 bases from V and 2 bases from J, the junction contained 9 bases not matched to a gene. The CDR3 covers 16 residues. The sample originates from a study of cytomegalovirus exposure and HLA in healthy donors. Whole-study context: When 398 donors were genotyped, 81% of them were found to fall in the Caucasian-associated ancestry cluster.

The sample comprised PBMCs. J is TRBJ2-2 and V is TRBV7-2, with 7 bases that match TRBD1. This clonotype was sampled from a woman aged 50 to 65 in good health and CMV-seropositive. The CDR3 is CASRRDSTGNTGELFF. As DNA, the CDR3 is TGTGCCAGCAGAAGGGACAGCACTGGTAACACCGGGGAGCTGTTTTTT.